The present T cell receptor (beta chain) was sequenced within a study of blood T cell repertoires in COVID-19. This clone was seen just once. As processed by the authors: Amplifying reference gene primers gave estimates of nucleated cell counts. Produced via immunoSEQ multiplex PCR; TCRdb's table is partial and in-frame only. The DNA gave D and trimming, while V, J and clone size come from that table. The table records roughly 300,000 clones, 80% to 90% of them present only once. CDR1 and CDR2 (germline): SGHAT, FQNNGV. Unmatched junction bases numbered 6, after V lost 1 base and J lost 5 bases. This CDR3 has 16 residues.

Sample: peripheral blood. This sequence joins TRBV11-2 and TRBJ1-1; 11 nucleotides align to TRBD1. The TCR was taken from a woman aged 50 to 60 who had recovered from COVID-19. CDR3 protein: CASSLAGQGARTEAFF. The CDR3 DNA reads TGTGCCAGCAGCTTAGCCGGACAGGGGGCACGGACTGAAGCTTTCTTT.